This T cell receptor beta chain was identified in a study of shared clonotypes between healthy human individuals. Study overall: Per donor, CD8 memory used one plate, CD8 naive used two, CD4 memory used three and CD4 naive used three.

As regards this clone: The antigen remains undetermined.

Study-wide findings and caveats: Sampling used blood alone; tissue repertoires probably differ.

Method: immunoSEQ multiplex PCR; TCRdb's copy keeps in-frame clones and lacks some. Of 1,400,000 or so clones in the sample, approximately 98.5% are singletons; the top ten hold around 0.33%. The CDR3 totals 17 residues. V shed 0 bases, J shed 5 bases, and the junction held 11 bases outside the gene matches. The germline V gene has CDR1 LNHDA and CDR2 SQIVND (reference sequence). Recent acute infections and vaccinations were absent in the healthy HIV-negative adult donors. The material sequenced was naive CD4+ T cells sorted from blood. Subset noted: CD45RA+ positively selected. This clonotype originated in a man aged 25 to 45 in good health. The V gene is TRBV19, the J gene TRBJ2-7, with TRBD2 matching over 9 bases. The CDR3 DNA reads TGTGCCAGTAGTATAGATCTTTCTAGCGGGATTAGCGACGAGCAGTACTTC. It specifies CASSIDLSSGISDEQYF. The complete variable domain, with remaining parts taken from reference TRBV19 and TRBJ2-7, reads DGGITQSPKYLFRKEGQNVTLSCEQNLNHDAMYWYRQDPGQGLRLIYYSQIVNDFQKGDIAEGYSVSREKKESFPLTVTSAQKNPTAFYLCASSIDLSSGISDEQYFGPGTRLTVT.